This entry lists 17 T cell receptor beta chains sequenced from one sample in a study of T cell responses to AZD1222 COVID-19 vaccine. Sequencing used immunoSEQ multiplex PCR; TCRdb keeps in-frame clones, though not all of them. The sample consists of about 30,000 clones, roughly nine tenths of them appearing once. The material sequenced was peripheral blood, taken on day 0 of AZD1222 vaccination. These receptors were taken from an adult in good health.

The chain uses TRBV18 and TRBJ2-3; weak D call: TRBD2 (6 bases). Trimming removed 5 bases at V and 3 bases at J, with 18 bases between. The CDR3 covers 16 residues. Germline values: CDR1 KGHSH, CDR2 LQKENI. The CDR3 spells CASSYEGGVGTDTQYF. CDR3 nucleotides: TGTGCCAGCTCATACGAGGGAGGAGTTGGTACAGATACGCAGTATTTT.

Only a few counts were recorded for this clone. The rearrangement links TRBV7-9 to TRBJ1-2, with D unclear. In germline, CDR1 is SEHNR, CDR2 FQNEAQ (reference sequence). The CDR3 extends over 13 amino acids. V was pared by 2 bases and J by 8 bases, with 12 bases between. The CDR3 spells CASSLSQERGYTF. In DNA, the CDR3 is TGTGCCAGCAGCTTAAGTCAGGAAAGGGGCTACACCTTC.

The chain joins TRBV4-2 to TRBJ2-5, with 12 bases matching TRBD2. The CDR3 spans 15 residues. In germline, CDR1 is LGHNA, CDR2 YNFKEQ. The trim removed 2 bases at V and 5 bases at J, leaving 3 bases unmatched. Written as DNA, the CDR3 is TGTGCCAGCAGCCAACTAGCGGGGGGGCGGGAGACCCAGTACTTC. It specifies CASSQLAGGRETQYF.

CDR3 nucleotide sequence: TGTGCCAGCAGCTTACAGGGGGCTGGTCAGCCCCAGCATTTT. Encoded protein: CASSLQGAGQPQHF. V is TRBV5-4 and J is TRBJ1-5; 9 nucleotides agree with TRBD1. The germline CDR1 and CDR2 sequences are SGHNT and YYREEE (reference sequence). CDR3 size: 14 residues. Trimming at V came to 2 bases and at J to 6 bases, leaving 3 bases not matched to a gene.

For the CDR3, the DNA is TGTGCCAGCGCACAAATGGGGGTCGACGAGCAGTACTTC. It codes for CASAQMGVDEQYF. The chain employs TRBV5-5 and TRBJ2-7; D possibly matches TRBD1 or TRBD2 (5 bases each). This CDR3 contains 13 residues. Trimming took off 7 bases at V and 5 bases at J, with 16 bases between the two ends. Germline CDR1 is SGHKS and CDR2 is YYEKEE (reference sequence).

The rearrangement joins TRBV6-2 or TRBV6-3 to TRBJ1-3; D not resolved. Germline assignment: CDR1 MNHEY and CDR2 SVGEGT. V was shortened by 0 bases and J by 6 bases, with 3 bases between the two germline ends. The CDR3 contains 12 residues. Here the CDR3 reads CASSYSTNTIYF. CDR3 in DNA: TGTGCCAGCAGTTACTCGACAAACACCATATATTTT.

The chain has TRBV28 and TRBJ2-1, with 8 bases fitting TRBD1. From germline, CDR1 is MDHEN and CDR2 SYDVKM. The CDR3 runs 18 residues. Unmatched junction bases numbered 13, after V lost 4 bases and J lost 2 bases. The CDR3, as DNA: TGTGCCAGCAGTTCAACCCGCGCCGGACAGGGTACCTACAATGAGCAGTTCTTC. Translation: CASSSTRAGQGTYNEQFF.

The chain is built from TRBV7-2 and TRBJ2-5; no firm D call. From germline, CDR1 is SGHTA and CDR2 FQGNSA. The CDR3 is 14 residues long. V shed 1 base and J shed 2 bases, with 8 bases lying between them. In DNA form, the CDR3 reads TGTGCCAGCAGCTTAGTGTCACTGCAAGAGACCCAGTACTTC. Amino acid sequence: CASSLVSLQETQYF. The variable domain in full, with the rest retrieved from reference TRBV7-2 and TRBJ2-5, is GAGVSQSPSNKVTEKGKDVELRCDPISGHTALYWYRQSLGQGLEFLIYFQGNSAPDKSGLPSDRFSAERTGGSVSTLTIQRTQQEDSAVYLCASSLVSLQETQYFGPGTRLLVL.

The chain is built from TRBV19 and TRBJ2-5, with D perhaps TRBD1 or TRBD2 (5 bases each). Trimming left V 5 bases short and J 1 base short, with 14 bases between. The CDR3 sequence is 15 residues long. Germline CDR1 LNHDA, CDR2 SQIVND (reference sequence). Here the CDR3 DNA reads TGTGCCAGTAGTTCCGAGGGGTACCTCCAAGAGACCCAGTACTTC. This sequence encodes CASSSEGYLQETQYF.

The chain links TRBV6-2 or TRBV6-3 to TRBJ2-6; D perhaps matches TRBD2 (5 bases). The V end lost 4 bases, the J end lost 0 bases, and 7 bases lay between the germline ends. There are 15 residues in the CDR3. Germline V gene sequence: CDR1 MNHEY, CDR2 SVGEGT. CDR3 sequence reads: CASSFRDSGANVLTF. The DNA for the CDR3 is TGTGCCAGCAGTTTTCGGGACTCTGGGGCCAACGTCCTGACTTTC.

This sequence joins TRBV12-3 or TRBV12-4 and TRBJ1-1; 7 nucleotides line up with TRBD1. V lost 5 bases, J lost 5 bases, and 5 bases stayed unmatched. The CDR3 totals 13 residues. CDR3 in amino acids: CASSATGTTEAFF. The CDR3 DNA reads TGTGCCAGCAGTGCGACAGGGACGACTGAAGCTTTCTTT.

This chain uses TRBV6-4 with TRBJ2-2, with D tentatively TRBD1 (7 bases). V was trimmed by 3 bases and J by 1 base, leaving 9 bases between them. The CDR3 consists of 15 residues. CDR1 is MRHNA, CDR2 SNTAGT, per germline. CDR3 protein: CASSEQGGNTGELFF. CDR3 sequence (DNA): TGTGCCAGCAGTGAGCAGGGGGGGAACACCGGGGAGCTGTTTTTT.

This chain joins TRBV6-5 and TRBJ2-3, with D perhaps TRBD2 (5 bases). The germline gives CDR1 MNHEY, CDR2 SVGAGI. CDR3 size: 15 residues. V lost 6 bases and J lost 5, with 18 bases in between. The CDR3 nucleotides are TGTGCCAGCAGACCTTCGGTAGCCGAGGGAGATACGCAGTATTTT. Protein sequence: CASRPSVAEGDTQYF.

The V call is TRBV28, the J call TRBJ1-1; D might be TRBD1 (6 bases). The CDR3 is made up of 16 amino acids. Germline-derived CDR1 and CDR2 are MDHEN and SYDVKM. V lost 4 bases, J lost 6 bases, and 21 bases lay in between. The CDR3 loop reads CASSSPPGGRMAEAFF. For the CDR3, the DNA is TGTGCCAGCAGTTCACCCCCGGGGGGGCGGATGGCTGAAGCTTTCTTT. The variable domain in full, with the rest retrieved from reference TRBV28 and TRBJ1-1, is DVKVTQSSRYLVKRTGEKVFLECVQDMDHENMFWYRQDPGLGLRLIYFSYDVKMKEKGDIPEGYSVSREKKERFSLILESASTNQTSMYLCASSSPPGGRMAEAFFGQGTRLTVV.

The gene calls are TRBV19 and TRBJ1-2, with TRBD1 matching 8 bases. This CDR3 contains 15 residues. V was pared by 5 bases and J by 5 bases, with 10 bases of the junction left unmatched. Germline CDR1 and CDR2: LNHDA and SQIVND (reference sequence). CDR3 nucleotides: TGTGCCAGTAGTCCGCGGACAGGGACGTCTTATGGCTACACCTTC. Translation: CASSPRTGTSYGYTF.

The rearrangement joins TRBV27 to TRBJ1-1, with D tentatively TRBD1 (5 bases). Germline V gene lookup returns CDR1 MNHEY and CDR2 SMNVEV (reference sequence). V was cut by 6 bases and J by 4 bases, with 15 bases left in between. The CDR3 spans 14 residues. CDR3 in DNA: TGTGCCAGCAGCGTTGGGGGGGTTGGCACTGAAGCTTTCTTT. Translated, it gives CASSVGGVGTEAFF.

V gene TRBV27 combines with J gene TRBJ2-5; D might be TRBD1 (8 bases). There are 14 residues in the CDR3. The ends were cut back, 7 bases at V and 4 bases at J, with 16 bases in the middle. CDR1 and CDR2 from the germline V gene are MNHEY and SMNVEV (reference sequence). The CDR3 loop is CASNRGGQRETQYF. CDR3 DNA sequence: TGTGCCAGCAACAGGGGGGGGCAACGAGAGACCCAGTACTTC.